These T cell receptor beta chains were read from a single sample in a study of T cells in Graves' hyperthyroidism and ophthalmopathy. TCRdb recomputed calls from the multiplex PCR reads with MiXCR, one row per CDR3 protein. Here the sample spans 350,000 or so distinct CDR3 sequences, over 15% being singletons. What was sequenced was blood. The receptors stem from a middle-aged woman with Graves' ophthalmopathy. The conserved cysteine and the conserved F or W are not part of the CDR3 here.

TRBV7-8	12	TRBJ2-5	ASSNNREEETQY
TRBV28	17	TRBJ2-6	ASNPRGLAVTSGANVLT
TRBV19	13	TRBJ1-1	ASSIRLGANTEAF
TRBV28	10	TRBJ2-7	ASRQWTQEQY
TRBV6-1	12	TRBJ1-1	ASSEAPDNTEAF
TRBV27	12	TRBJ2-5	ASSLGGSSETQY
TRBV20-1	9	TRBJ2-7	SAMTGYEQY
TRBV4-1	17	TRBJ1-4	ASSQAQGQLAVANEKLF
TRBV13	11	TRBJ2-6	ASSRNGANVLT
TRBV12-3/TRBV12-4	11	TRBJ1-2	ASRISTSYGYT
TRBV7-3	12	TRBJ1-6	ASSLKGAGSPLH
TRBV4-1	14	TRBJ2-7	ASSQNWVGGGTEQY
TRBV6-1	12	TRBJ2-7	ASSELGARDEQY
TRBV19	14	TRBJ1-1	ASSIRLAGRSTEAF
TRBV20-1	11	TRBJ2-7	SASPRSRAEQY
TRBV12-3/TRBV12-4	12	TRBJ2-5	ASRHDRDGETQY
TRBV6-1	13	TRBJ2-7	ASSEGTAGVYEQY
TRBV6-4	13	TRBJ1-2	ASGETGQGFDGYT
TRBV12-3/TRBV12-4	13	TRBJ2-2	ASTIVQGTTGELF
TRBV11-2	12	TRBJ2-2	ASSLVVGTGELF
TRBV7-9	12	TRBJ1-2	ASNNGTGSYGYT
TRBV6-2/TRBV6-3	13	TRBJ1-1	ASIRGGLWNTEAF
TRBV6-1	11	TRBJ2-7	ASSVEAGVARD
TRBV6-2/TRBV6-3	12	TRBJ2-5	ASSPRGLLGTQY
TRBV30	12	TRBJ1-5	AWSRGQGRQPQH
TRBV6-5	13	TRBJ2-5	ASSWDRGFKETQY
TRBV2	12	TRBJ2-7	ASSEMNNPGNKY
TRBV6-5	14	TRBJ1-3	ASVRGLGGYGNTIY
TRBV6-2/TRBV6-3	12	TRBJ2-7	ASSYIPARCEQY
TRBV5-1	13	TRBJ2-5	ASSSSGDLQETQY
TRBV6-2/TRBV6-3	11	TRBJ1-1	ASSDHMGTEAF
TRBV20-1	10	TRBJ1-2	SAAEGRGGYI
TRBV11-1	12	TRBJ2-7	ASTLDLNSYEQY
TRBV30	11	TRBJ1-2	AWLGQGGSPYT
TRBV7-2	13	TRBJ2-5	ASSFLAGVIETQY
TRBV5-1	11	TRBJ2-7	ASSNPPPREQY
TRBV12-3/TRBV12-4	13	TRBJ1-5	ASKWGQTSNQPQH
TRBV9	12	TRBJ2-7	ASSPRDHFYEQY
TRBV6-5	12	TRBJ2-7	ASRIAGGTYEQY
TRBV6-1	10	TRBJ2-6	ASLSLTDVLT